These 25 T cell receptor beta chains originate from one sample sequenced in a study of cytomegalovirus exposure and HLA in healthy donors. Profiled with immunoSEQ multiplex PCR; TCRdb holds only in-frame clones, not every one. The sample has under 250,000 clones, more than 75% seen once; the top ten hold 2.5% to 3%. Sequenced sample: PBMCs. The receptors shown here come from a man between 18 and 35 years old in good health and CMV-seronegative.

The V call is TRBV7-8, the J call TRBJ1-6, with 9 bases aligning to TRBD1. The CDR3 length is 16 residues. Trimming at V came to 5 bases and at J to 7 bases, leaving 9 bases not matched to a gene. CDR1 is SGHVS, CDR2 FQNEAQ, per germline. The DNA of the CDR3 is TGTGCCAGCAGCCTCAATCTCGGGACAGGGAATTCACCCCTCCACTTT. As protein: CASSLNLGTGNSPLHF.

The chain links TRBV27 to TRBJ1-6; D remains ambiguous. The ends were cut back, 3 bases at V and 0 bases at J, with 9 bases in the middle. Germline V CDR1 and CDR2: MNHEY, SMNVEV (reference sequence). The CDR3 is 16 amino acids. CDR3 bases: TGTGCCAGCAGTTTCCGAGGCCTCTCCTATAATTCACCCCTCCACTTT. It translates to CASSFRGLSYNSPLHF.

The rearrangement links TRBV29-1 to TRBJ1-1; D gene ambiguous. Between the trimmed V and J ends, which lost 4 bases and 10 bases, there was a span of 13 bases. Germline values: CDR1 SQVTM, CDR2 ANQGSEA. CDR3 size: 11 residues. CDR3 coding DNA: TGCAGCGTTGTGGAGGCAGAGGGAGCTTTCTTT. It yields the protein CSVVEAEGAFF.

The chain is built from TRBV9 and TRBJ1-4, with 8 nucleotides matching TRBD1. V dropped 5 bases and J dropped 5; count of bases not matched to a gene: 2. The germline CDR1 and CDR2 sequences are SGDLS and YYNGEE. The CDR3 is 13 residues long. The chain's CDR3 is CASSRQGNEKLFF. DNA of the CDR3: TGTGCCAGCAGTAGACAGGGGAATGAAAAACTGTTTTTT.

This clone was counted only a few times. This sequence joins TRBV6-5 and TRBJ1-2; a possible D gene is TRBD1 (6 bases). This CDR3 spans 14 amino acids. Trimming stripped 6 bases from V and 4 bases from J, with 15 bases between. CDR1 MNHEY and CDR2 SVGAGI come from the germline V gene. CDR3: CASRSDSPPYGYTF. The CDR3 DNA reads as TGTGCCAGCAGATCGGACAGCCCGCCCTATGGCTACACCTTC.

The DNA for the CDR3 is TGCGCCAGCAGCCCGGGGGACCCCGAACAAGAGACCCAGTACTTC. Encoded protein: CASSPGDPEQETQYF. This chain joins TRBV5-1 and TRBJ2-5; a weak D match, TRBD2 (6 bases). V was clipped by 4 bases and J by 2 bases, with 15 bases between them. This CDR3 is 15 amino acids long. Germline V gene lookup returns CDR1 SGHRS and CDR2 YFSETQ.

This chain links TRBV9 with TRBJ1-2; 8 bases fit TRBD1. The germline CDR1 and CDR2 sequences are SGDLS and YYNGEE. The CDR3 is 14 residues long. The ends lost 0 bases at V and 6 bases at J; junction bases unmatched: 4. This CDR3 reads CASSVGTGLDGYTF. The CDR3 coding sequence is TGTGCCAGCAGCGTAGGGACAGGGCTTGATGGCTACACCTTC.

The chain couples TRBV5-4 to TRBJ2-2; D perhaps matches TRBD2 (6 bases). The germline V and J ends were trimmed by 0 bases and 3 bases, with 9 bases remaining between them. The CDR3 is 15 residues long. Germline V gives CDR1 SGHNT, CDR2 YYREEE (reference sequence). The CDR3: CASSLATGDTGELFF. The CDR3 DNA reads as TGTGCCAGCAGCTTGGCCACGGGGGACACCGGGGAGCTGTTTTTT.

The chain links TRBV2 to TRBJ2-1, with a tentative D call TRBD2 (6 bases). Per the germline V gene, CDR1 is SNHLY and CDR2 is FYNNEI. CDR3 length: 14 residues. V lost 5 bases to trimming and J lost 5 bases, with 13 bases between them. The DNA of the CDR3 is TGTGCCAGCAGTACCGGGACTGAAGACAATGAGCAGTTCTTC. It is translated as CASSTGTEDNEQFF.

The chain couples TRBV6-1 to TRBJ1-1; D is unresolved. Trimming removed 4 bases at V and 10 bases at J, with 4 bases between. The CDR3 has 9 amino acids. Germline V gives CDR1 MNHNS, CDR2 SASEGT. CDR3 in DNA: TGTGCCAGCAGTGCGGGAGCTTTCTTT. As protein: CASSAGAFF.

This sequence joins TRBV28 and TRBJ1-5, with 10 positions matching TRBD1. V lost 5 bases, J lost 3 bases, and 7 bases stayed unmatched. Germline V gene lookup returns CDR1 MDHEN and CDR2 SYDVKM. The CDR3 covers 16 residues. The CDR3 spells CASSPGGTGANQPQHF. CDR3 coding DNA: TGTGCCAGCAGTCCCGGCGGGACAGGGGCCAATCAGCCCCAGCATTTT.

This chain links TRBV5-4 with TRBJ2-7; 7 bases agree with TRBD2. In germline, CDR1 is SGHNT, CDR2 YYREEE (reference sequence). This CDR3 comprises 16 residues. Germline trimming cut 0 bases from V and 4 bases from J; bases unmatched to any gene: 10. CDR3 amino acids: CASSLGYAGVRYEQYF. The CDR3 DNA reads as TGTGCCAGCAGCTTGGGATACGCGGGAGTTCGGTACGAGCAGTACTTC.

V gene TRBV5-6 combines with J gene TRBJ2-7, with 9 bases that match TRBD2. This CDR3 has 14 amino acids. Germline V gene data show CDR1 as SGHDT and CDR2 as YYEEEE. V was clipped by 3 bases and J by 2 bases; unmatched bases: 3. The CDR3 coding sequence is TGTGCCAGCAGCTCCTCTAGCGGGGCCTACGAGCAGTACTTC. It is translated as CASSSSSGAYEQYF.

This sequence joins TRBV5-5 and TRBJ2-3; D gene unclear. The CDR3 is 13 residues long. The V end lost 5 bases, the J end lost 2 bases, and 9 bases lay between the germline ends. The V gene's germline CDR1 is SGHKS and CDR2 YYEKEE (reference sequence). The CDR3 nucleotides read TGTGCCAGCAGGAGGAGCCTCACAGATACGCAGTATTTT. This encodes CASRRSLTDTQYF.

The chain joins TRBV6-1 to TRBJ2-1, with TRBD2 identical over 11 bases. The V and J ends lost 7 bases and 10 bases, in that order; junction bases with no gene match: 9. CDR3 length equals 14 residues. CDR1 is MNHNS and CDR2 is SASEGT in the germline V gene. The CDR3 loop reads CASTDSGGAWEQFF. The CDR3 DNA reads TGTGCCAGCACAGATAGCGGGGGGGCGTGGGAGCAGTTCTTC.

The J gene is TRBJ1-5, the V gene TRBV28; D may be TRBD1 (6 bases). Germline CDR1 reads MDHEN; CDR2 reads SYDVKM. Trimming took 6 bases from V and 0 from J, leaving 18 bases between them. The CDR3 extends over 17 amino acids. The CDR3 bases are TGTGCCAGCAGATTGGGACACCTCGATTATAGCAATCAGCCCCAGCATTTT. Amino acid sequence: CASRLGHLDYSNQPQHF.

The chain combines TRBV4-3 with TRBJ2-1; D is possibly TRBD1 (6 bases). The CDR3 totals 16 residues. Germline V gene lookup returns CDR1 LGHNA and CDR2 YSLEER. V was trimmed by 0 bases and J by 5 bases, leaving 14 bases between them. This CDR3 is CASSQETGWFHNEQFF. Here the CDR3 DNA reads TGCGCCAGCAGCCAAGAAACAGGGTGGTTCCACAATGAGCAGTTCTTC.

This chain links TRBV5-4 with TRBJ1-1; D is perhaps TRBD1 (5 bases). V lost 1 base, J lost 8 bases, and 15 bases lay in between. The CDR3 is made up of 14 amino acids. Germline loops: CDR1 SGHNT, CDR2 YYREEE (reference sequence). CDR3 region: CASSLRGSPMEAFF. The CDR3 nucleotides are TGTGCCAGCAGCTTGCGGGGGAGCCCTATGGAAGCTTTCTTT. The whole variable domain, remainder taken from reference TRBV5-4 and TRBJ1-1, is ETGVTQSPTHLIKTRGQQVTLRCSSQSGHNTVSWYQQALGQGPQFIFQYYREEENGRGNFPPRFSGLQFPNYSSELNVNALELDDSALYLCASSLRGSPMEAFFGQGTRLTVV.

The chain employs TRBV4-2 and TRBJ2-1; D may be TRBD2 (6 bases). The V end was cut by 0 bases, the J end by 0 bases, with 12 bases between. The CDR3 is 17 residues long. CDR1 and CDR2 from the germline V gene are LGHNA and YNFKEQ. Here the CDR3 DNA reads TGTGCCAGCAGCCAAGACGGGAGTTCCAGCTCCTACAATGAGCAGTTCTTC. Protein sequence: CASSQDGSSSSYNEQFF.

The chain uses TRBV4-3 and TRBJ2-7; tentative D call: TRBD2 (5 bases). The CDR3 consists of 14 residues. Trimming shortened V by 0 bases and J by 1 base, and 7 bases separated the two germline ends. Germline CDR1 reads LGHNA; CDR2 reads YSLEER. The CDR3 loop reads CASSQELVSYEQYF. In DNA, the CDR3 is TGCGCCAGCAGCCAAGAACTAGTTTCCTACGAGCAGTACTTC.

The chain links TRBV5-1 to TRBJ2-1; unclear D gene. This CDR3 is 14 amino acids long. CDR1 is SGHRS, CDR2 YFSETQ, per germline. Trimming left V 7 bases short and J 0 bases short, with 11 bases between. CDR3 sequence: CASSESGSYNEQFF. CDR3 nucleotides: TGCGCCAGCTCGGAGTCGGGCTCCTACAATGAGCAGTTCTTC.

In DNA form, the CDR3 reads TGTGCCAGCAGCGCGGAAGCGGGGTCTTACGAGCAGTACTTC. Translation gives CASSAEAGSYEQYF. The rearrangement uses TRBV9 and TRBJ2-7, with 7 nucleotides matching TRBD2. Germline CDR1 reads SGDLS; CDR2 reads YYNGEE. CDR3 length equals 14 residues. V gave up 3 bases and J gave up 4 bases; unmatched junction bases: 7.

The chain is built from TRBV28 and TRBJ1-6; perhaps TRBD1 as D (6 bases). Per germline, CDR1 MDHEN and CDR2 SYDVKM. V gave up 6 bases and J gave up 7 bases, with 19 bases separating them. The CDR3 runs 16 residues. The CDR3 sequence is CASRVQGKGRNSPLHF. In nucleotides, the CDR3 is TGTGCCAGCAGGGTACAGGGAAAGGGTAGAAATTCACCCCTCCACTTT.

This clone was observed once. The chain has TRBV7-2 and TRBJ2-7; D is possibly TRBD2 (6 bases). The CDR3 loop spans 13 amino acids. V shed 5 bases and J shed 3 bases, with 11 bases lying between them. The V gene's germline CDR1 is SGHTA and CDR2 FQGNSA. The CDR3 reads CASSPGLIYEQYF. The DNA for the CDR3 is TGTGCCAGCAGCCCTGGACTAATCTACGAGCAGTACTTC.

This chain uses TRBV4-2 with TRBJ2-3, with D possibly TRBD2 on 5 matching bases. Germline CDR1 and CDR2: LGHNA and YNFKEQ. V was shortened by 0 bases and J by 2 bases, with 15 bases between the two germline ends. There are 17 residues in the CDR3. In DNA, the CDR3 is TGTGCCAGCAGCCAAGACCCTTGGGCGGAGGACACAGATACGCAGTATTTT. Protein sequence: CASSQDPWAEDTDTQYF.